This TCR beta chain is drawn from a study of Graves' ophthalmopathy and Graves' hyperthyroidism. Across the whole study: Hyperthyroidism showing no ophthalmopathy within 18 months of follow-up was stable.

TCR beta CDR3 regions were amplified from RNA transcripts. The authors performed first-round RT-PCR with HTBI primers and then a second-round multiplex PCR. Using its own MiXCR run on the multiplex PCR reads, TCRdb lists one record per CDR3 protein. The table shows around 1,200,000 distinct CDR3 sequences, with about 35% occurring only once. As concerns this clonotype: Its antigen is still unknown.

V shed 11 bases and J shed 2 bases, with 13 bases lying between them. The CDR3 extends over 13 amino acids. The germline gives CDR1 SGHVS, CDR2 FQNEAQ. Reliance was placed on clinical symptoms, serum thyroxine, TRAb, thyroid ultrasound and orbital computed tomography for diagnosis. Overall study findings and caveats: The model forecast ophthalmopathy progression, reaching under 71% sensitivity and 72.22% specificity.

The V gene is TRBV7-8, the J gene TRBJ1-5; a possible D gene is TRBD1 (5 bases). Sequenced material: peripheral blood or thyroid tissue (not recorded which). The origin of this receptor is an adult man with Graves' hyperthyroidism. The CDR3 is CAAGGGGNQPQHF. The DNA of the CDR3 is TGTGCCGCCGGCGGAGGGGGCAATCAGCCCCAGCATTTT.